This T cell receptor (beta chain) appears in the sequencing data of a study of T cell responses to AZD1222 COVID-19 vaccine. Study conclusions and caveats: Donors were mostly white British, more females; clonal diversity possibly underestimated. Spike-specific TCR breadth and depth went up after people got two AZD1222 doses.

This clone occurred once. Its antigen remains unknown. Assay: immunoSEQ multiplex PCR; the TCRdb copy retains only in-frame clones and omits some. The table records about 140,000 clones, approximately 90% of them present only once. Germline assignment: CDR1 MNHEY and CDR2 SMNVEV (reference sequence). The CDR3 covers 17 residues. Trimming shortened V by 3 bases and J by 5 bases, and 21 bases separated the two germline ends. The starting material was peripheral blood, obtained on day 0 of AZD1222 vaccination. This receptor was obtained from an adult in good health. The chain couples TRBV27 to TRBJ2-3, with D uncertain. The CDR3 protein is CASSFWGEADLGDTQYF. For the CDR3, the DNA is TGTGCCAGCAGTTTTTGGGGTGAGGCCGACCTAGGAGATACGCAGTATTTT.